A selection of T cell receptor beta chains follows, all from one sample in a study of T cell responses to AZD1222 COVID-19 vaccine. The method was immunoSEQ multiplex PCR; TCRdb's version includes in-frame clones alone and lacks a portion of them. The sample yields approximately 88,000 clones, approximately 90% seen once. Sequencing used peripheral blood, obtained on day 0 of AZD1222 vaccination. These receptors were obtained from an adult in good health. The CDR3 runs from the conserved cysteine through the conserved F or W. D genes are given only for firm matches. Size values are once, few and many counts, or a class for expanded clones, and some rows have none.

V gene,clone size,J gene,D gene,CDR3 length,CDR3 DNA,CDR3 protein
TRBV29-1,.,TRBJ2-2,.,13,TGCAGCGTTTGGGGTCGGGGCACCGGGGAGCTGTTTTTT,CSVWGRGTGELFF
TRBV12-3/TRBV12-4,.,TRBJ1-2,.,12,TGTGCCAGCAGTTTTCAATACTATGGCTACACCTTC,CASSFQYYGYTF
TRBV4-2,.,TRBJ2-2,TRBD2,18,TGTGCCAGCAGCCAAGTCGGGGCGCGGGAGGGTCACACCGGGGAGCTGTTTTTT,CASSQVGAREGHTGELFF
TRBV6-5,many,TRBJ2-3,TRBD1,15,TGTGCCAGCAGAGCCGGGACAGGGGATTCAGATACGCAGTATTTT,CASRAGTGDSDTQYF
TRBV6-5,few,TRBJ1-2,.,13,TGTGCCAGCAGCCCGGGCGGGCTCTATGGCTACACCTTC,CASSPGGLYGYTF
TRBV3-1/TRBV3-2,.,TRBJ2-1,.,16,TGTGCCAGCAGCCAAGTCACGGGAGTAATTTACAATGAGCAGTTCTTC,CASSQVTGVIYNEQFF
TRBV6-4,few,TRBJ2-3,.,15,TGTGCCAGCAGTGACTTAGCAGGGGGCACAGATACGCAGTATTTT,CASSDLAGGTDTQYF
TRBV11-3,once,TRBJ2-2,.,13,TGTGCCAGCAGTTTTCCGAACACCGGGGAGCTGTTTTTT,CASSFPNTGELFF
TRBV6-5,.,TRBJ1-3,.,13,TGTGCCAGCACCACAGGGCTCGGAAACACCATATATTTT,CASTTGLGNTIYF
TRBV5-1,.,TRBJ2-7,.,16,TGCGCCAGCAGCTCGAAACCGGACAGTAGTGCCTACGAGCAGTACTTC,CASSSKPDSSAYEQYF
TRBV4-1,.,TRBJ2-2,.,18,TGCGCCAGCAGCCAAGTCATAAGGGGGGCTTCGAACACCGGGGAGCTGTTTTTT,CASSQVIRGASNTGELFF
TRBV30,.,TRBJ2-1,TRBD2,16,TGTGCCTGGAGTGCCCGGATTAGCGGGAGGGCCAATGAGCAGTTCTTC,CAWSARISGRANEQFF
TRBV5-1,.,TRBJ2-3,.,14,TGCGCCAGCAGCTTGCAACCCAGCACAGATACGCAGTATTTT,CASSLQPSTDTQYF
TRBV28,.,TRBJ2-2,.,13,TGTGCCAGCAGTTTAAGGGTTACCGGGGAGCTGTTTTTT,CASSLRVTGELFF
TRBV7-2,.,TRBJ2-2,TRBD2,14,TGTGCCAGCAGCCCATACGGGGGGGGCGGGGAGCTGTTTTTT,CASSPYGGGGELFF
TRBV28,.,TRBJ1-2,.,13,TGTGCCAGCAGCACGGGGGCAAACTATGGCTACACCTTC,CASSTGANYGYTF
TRBV10-2,few,TRBJ1-2,.,16,TGCGCCAGCAGTGACGTGGCAGAGAGGGGGGTGGATGGCTACACCTTC,CASSDVAERGVDGYTF
TRBV19,.,TRBJ2-7,.,15,TGTGCCAGTAGTATAGTGGCGGATAGCTCCTACGAGCAGTACTTC,CASSIVADSSYEQYF
TRBV30,.,TRBJ2-7,.,12,TGTGCCTGGACAGCCTCCACCTACGAGCAGTACTTC,CAWTASTYEQYF
TRBV24-1,.,TRBJ1-5,.,15,TGTGCCACCAGTAGATCTGGGGATAGCAATCAGCCCCAGCATTTT,CATSRSGDSNQPQHF
TRBV27,.,TRBJ2-1,.,14,TGTGCCAGCAGTTTATCTGTCCGGCCGAATGAGCAGTTCTTC,CASSLSVRPNEQFF
TRBV27,.,TRBJ1-6,TRBD1,21,TGTGCCAGCAGTTTACCCGGACAGGCCAACTCAGTTACCCTCTATAATTCACCCCTCCACTTT,CASSLPGQANSVTLYNSPLHF
TRBV3-1/TRBV3-2,.,TRBJ2-7,.,15,TGTGCCAGCAGCCAAGATAAGGGGCCGGACTACGAGCAGTACTTC,CASSQDKGPDYEQYF
TRBV27,.,TRBJ2-2,.,11,TGTGCCAGCAGGAACACCGGGGAGCTGTTTTTT,CASRNTGELFF
TRBV29-1,.,TRBJ2-6,.,13,TGCAGCGTTGAGGAGACGGCATCTAACGTCCTGACTTTC,CSVEETASNVLTF
TRBV6-2/TRBV6-3,.,TRBJ2-2,TRBD1,14,TGTGCCAGCAGTCAGACAGGGTTCACCGGGGAGCTGTTTTTT,CASSQTGFTGELFF
TRBV27,few,TRBJ2-1,.,13,TGTGCCAGCAGTTTCACCTCAGCTGGTGAGCAGTTCTTC,CASSFTSAGEQFF
TRBV5-4,.,TRBJ1-1,.,14,TGTGCCAGCAGCTTAAGGGCAGGGAACACTGAAGCTTTCTTT,CASSLRAGNTEAFF
TRBV12-3/TRBV12-4,.,TRBJ2-3,.,12,TGTGCCAGCAGTACCCTCCCTGATACGCAGTATTTT,CASSTLPDTQYF
TRBV18,.,TRBJ2-1,.,19,TGTGCCAGCTCACCAGGACACGGACTCCCGGAGAAGTCCTACAATGAGCAGTTCTTC,CASSPGHGLPEKSYNEQFF
TRBV6-5,.,TRBJ2-1,.,11,TGTGCCAGCAGTCTTTACAATGAGCAGTTCTTC,CASSLYNEQFF
TRBV7-9,.,TRBJ2-3,TRBD2,16,TGTGCCAGCAGCCTCCTAGCGGGAGGGCCTTCAGATACGCAGTATTTT,CASSLLAGGPSDTQYF
TRBV27,once,TRBJ2-1,.,15,TGTGCCAGCAGCCCTCTAGTAGCCATGGAGGATGAGCAGTTCTTC,CASSPLVAMEDEQFF
TRBV5-8,.,TRBJ1-2,TRBD1,13,TGTGCCAGCAGCACACAGGGGTACTATGGCTACACCTTC,CASSTQGYYGYTF
TRBV28,.,TRBJ1-1,TRBD1,13,TGTGCCAGCAGTTTATCGGACAGGGCTCAGGTTTTCTTT,CASSLSDRAQVFF
TRBV5-4,.,TRBJ2-3,.,15,TGTGCCAGCAGCTGGGGCGGGACTAGCACAGATACGCAGTATTTT,CASSWGGTSTDTQYF
TRBV5-1,.,TRBJ2-5,.,14,TGCGCCAGCAGTTCACAGGGAGTAGAAGAGACCCAGTACTTC,CASSSQGVEETQYF
TRBV10-3,.,TRBJ2-4,TRBD1,13,TGTGCCATCGGGACAGGGGCCAAAAACATTCAGTACTTC,CAIGTGAKNIQYF
TRBV27,.,TRBJ2-1,TRBD1,15,TGTGCCAGCAGTACAAGACAGGGGGGTAGCAATGAGCAGTTCTTC,CASSTRQGGSNEQFF
TRBV9,.,TRBJ2-3,.,15,TGTGCCAGCAGCGTAGCGGGAGACCACACAGATACGCAGTATTTT,CASSVAGDHTDTQYF
TRBV7-2,.,TRBJ2-1,TRBD1,13,TGTGCCAGCAGCTTCAGGACAGGCGATGAGCAGTTCTTC,CASSFRTGDEQFF
TRBV6-5,.,TRBJ1-2,TRBD1,16,TGTGCCAGCAGTTACTCGAGGGGGCGCGGAAACTATGGCTACACCTTC,CASSYSRGRGNYGYTF